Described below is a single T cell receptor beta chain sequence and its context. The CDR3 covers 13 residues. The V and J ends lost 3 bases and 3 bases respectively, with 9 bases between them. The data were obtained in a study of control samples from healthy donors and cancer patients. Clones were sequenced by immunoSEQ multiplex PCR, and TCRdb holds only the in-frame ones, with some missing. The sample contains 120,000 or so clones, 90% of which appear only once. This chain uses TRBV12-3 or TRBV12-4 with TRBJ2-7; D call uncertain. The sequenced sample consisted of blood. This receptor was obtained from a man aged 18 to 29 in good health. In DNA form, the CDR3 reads TGTGCCAGCAGTTTGGGGTCGAACTACGAGCAGTACGTC. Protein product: CASSLGSNYEQYV.